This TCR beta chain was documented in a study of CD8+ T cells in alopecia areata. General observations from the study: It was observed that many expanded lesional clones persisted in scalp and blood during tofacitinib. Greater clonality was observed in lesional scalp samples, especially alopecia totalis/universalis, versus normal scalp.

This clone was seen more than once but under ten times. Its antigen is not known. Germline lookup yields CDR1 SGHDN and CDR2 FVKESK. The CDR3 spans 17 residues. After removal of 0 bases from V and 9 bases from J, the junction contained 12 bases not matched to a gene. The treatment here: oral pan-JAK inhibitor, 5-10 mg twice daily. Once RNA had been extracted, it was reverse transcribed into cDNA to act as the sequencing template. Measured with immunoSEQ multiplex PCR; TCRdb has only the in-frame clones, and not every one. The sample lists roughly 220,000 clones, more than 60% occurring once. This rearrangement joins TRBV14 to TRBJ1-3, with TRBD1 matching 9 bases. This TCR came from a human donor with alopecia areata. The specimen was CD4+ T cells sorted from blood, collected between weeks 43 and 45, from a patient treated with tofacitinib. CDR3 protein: CASSQEGGQGAYRTIYF. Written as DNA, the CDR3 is TGTGCCAGCAGCCAAGAAGGGGGACAGGGCGCGTATCGCACCATATATTTT.